The T cell receptor (beta chain) described here comes from a study of cytomegalovirus exposure and HLA in healthy donors (dated by TCRdb to the late 2010s). Turning to the overall study: According to an earlier analysis of 550 to 750 of the donors, roughly 180 million T cells yielded 117 million unique TCR beta sequences and 250 to 350 Gb of sequence data. About 320 gigabases of sequencing data and tens of millions of unique TCR sequences were included in an early release covering several hundred HLA-typed donors. Of the 398 genotyped donors, 65% to 90% fell in the genetic ancestry cluster associated with self-reported Caucasian donors. The aim of the study was to test whether cataloging public T cell receptors could identify signatures of past pathogen exposure. The T cell repertoires of under 750 subjects were profiled by immunosequencing and related to cytomegalovirus serostatus. Besides the first cohort of roughly 640 subjects, a separate validation cohort made up of over 95 different subjects was used. The study combined high-throughput TCR immunosequencing, statistical association of individual TCRs with disease status, and machine learning to predict cytomegalovirus infection status. A later analysis re-examined previously published TCR beta repertoires from 600 to 700 donors and added high-resolution HLA genotyping to investigate patterns of TCR occurrence. The later analysis used no new phenotypic data to find candidate immune exposures, relying instead on TCR beta sequences and their occurrence across donors. An earlier analysis of 500 to 650 of the donors applied high-throughput TCR beta sequencing to assess whether each TCR beta V gene segment acted as functional or pseudogenic. Donor age, sex, ethnicity and CMV serostatus were collected together with the repertoire data. Genome-wide SNP genotypes for about three fifths of the roughly 700 donors were used in a later genetic analysis, which treated that subset as a discovery cohort. All discovery cohort repertoires had been generated on a single sequencing platform. HLA typing covered class I and class II loci at four-digit resolution. Typing coverage varied by locus: about 620-640 donors for A, B, C, DRB1 and DQB1; under 550 for DQA1; about 570 for DPA1; around 450 for DPB1. Four to six DR-DQ haplotypes were handled as single units for association and clustering because linkage in the cohort was strong. Across approximately 420 genotyped donors of the cohort, an average of approximately 200,000 unique TCR beta nucleotide sequences per donor were sequenced, and approximately 19% of those sequences were non-productive. Summary of the overall study and its limitations: Across donors, most TCR sequences were observed very rarely, whereas some public TCRs were present in many individuals. In both the original and validation cohorts, the classifier was reported to diagnose cytomegalovirus status with high specificity and sensitivity. Three of the identified cytomegalovirus-associated TCR beta chains were confirmed in vitro to be specific for cytomegalovirus antigens. CMV serostatus was the only immune exposure information available for the cohort. Presence/absence analyses assumed roughly uniform sequencing depth across donors, an assumption that may not hold. In a later analysis, around 15,000 TCR beta sequences were associated with specific HLA alleles at a false discovery rate of 0.05. A further reported finding was that TCR beta sequences accurately predicted the HLA-A and HLA-B alleles for most subjects in the first cohort. Assigning TCR associations to individual alleles was difficult when HLA alleles, especially DR and DQ, strongly co-occurred. In an earlier analysis of more than 500 of the donors, most TCR beta V segments appeared in productive rearrangements about 87% or about 30% of the time, broadly matching IMGT annotations. Because HLA typing was unavailable for some donors at each locus, only the typed subset was used in association tests. The 87-base-pair reads could not distinguish some IMGT-functional V segments, including TRBV6-2 and TRBV6-3, so those segments were excluded. Correlated functional status among segregating V segments might reflect linkage disequilibrium, but an unknown experimental factor could not be ruled out. In a later genetic analysis, a missense DCLRE1C variant was associated with V-gene and J-gene trimming of TCR beta chains, and the association was replicated in an independent cohort. The study gave a list of about 170 TCR beta chains associated with cytomegalovirus. In a later analysis, HLA-associated TCR beta chains showed more clonal expansion and lower generation probabilities than non-associated chains that were equally common. Several of the top co-occurrence clusters appeared to be linked to parvovirus B19, influenza, CMV and Epstein-Barr virus, according to a later analysis. A cluster of highly shared sequence variants was judged likely to be a technical artifact of the sequencing pipeline. In a later genetic analysis, fewer N-insertions in productive TCRs were reported among donors in an Asian-associated ancestry cluster than the 666-donor mean. A later analysis found that TCR association rates varied across HLA loci, with DRB1 alleles showing the most associated TCRs and HLA-C alleles the fewest. A later analysis found that most CMV-associated TCR beta chains appeared HLA-restricted, with HLA associations seemingly driven largely by CMV exposure. The earlier analysis of around 600 of the donors excluded about 16 rarely observed V segments, including chromosome 9 orphons, because counts were too low. According to the authors, the approach could potentially be generalized to other disease states and immunological phenotypes. The cohort was sequenced for TCR beta chains only, and without alpha or paired-chain data the features that could be detected were limited.

Points on this clone: The antigen it binds to is not known. Base qualities are missing; no much larger clone stands one base away.

Library generation was performed with the immunoSEQ multiplex PCR assay. For the multiplex PCR, a mixture combining 60 forward primers for TCR Vbeta segments and 13 reverse primers for TCR Jbeta segments was used. Amplification of the CDR3 region of rearranged TCR beta genes was performed with a multiplex PCR assay on genomic DNA. On the Illumina HiSeq System, the amplified TCR beta libraries were sequenced as 87-base-pair reads. For the original study's pipeline: Across the 500 to 850 repertoires, a later analysis counted 80 million or so unique TCR beta chains, some 11 million of which were shared by at least two donors. A nearest-neighbor algorithm error-corrected the raw reads and collapsed the reads into unique sequences, merging closely related sequences to remove PCR and sequencing errors. To assign V, D and J gene segments, CDR3 sequences were aligned to IMGT reference sequences. Each retained sequence needed at least a six-nucleotide match to both a V gene segment and a J gene segment. A rearrangement counted as productive if the CDR3 had no stop codons and remained in frame with V and J, and every other rearrangement counted as non-productive. CDR3 was defined by IMGT convention, running from the second conserved V-encoded cysteine to the conserved J-encoded phenylalanine. The earlier analysis of approximately 590 of the donors excluded any sequence lacking an unambiguous match to a single V gene segment. An earlier analysis of just under 600 of the donors called V segments functional above 56.7% productive rearrangements and segregating when the between-donor standard deviation exceeded 5%. A statistical classification framework was developed to diagnose cytomegalovirus status using the catalog of TCR beta chain sequences. In a later analysis, V and J genes were assigned by comparing TCR nucleotide sequences against IMGT/GENE-DB human TR gene sequences. Using the TCRdist pipeline, a later analysis assigned CDR3 sequences along with most-parsimonious VDJ recombination scenarios. In a later analysis, each TCR beta chain was defined by its CDR3 amino acid sequence together with its V-gene family, and reads lacking a unique V-gene family were excluded. A later analysis removed roughly 590 highly shared, low-generation-probability nucleotide sequences to deal with suspected cross-contamination and a sequencing artifact. In a later analysis, a clonal expansion index was calculated for each public chain from normalized within-repertoire ranks of inferred template counts. In a later analysis, generation probabilities were computed using a VDJ recombination model fitted to out-of-frame rearrangements, and the results were checked against IGoR. In a later analysis, hypergeometric tests were used to score TCR-TCR, TCR-HLA and TCR-CMV co-occurrence, with a repertoire-size bias correction applied to TCR pairs. A later analysis estimated false discovery rates by permuting HLA or CMV assignments 20 times. In a later analysis, co-occurring TCRs were grouped using DBSCAN, and TCRdist sequence similarity was added for clustering within HLA-allele-positive subsets. Repertoires with fewer than 30,000 or more than 120,000 public chains were left out of co-occurrence clustering, as were several repertoires with anomalous nucleotide sharing. TCRdb retrieved this table from immuneACCESS and kept in-frame rearrangements only. Not all clones are present; in checked studies, unresolved V genes account for under half, and no reason is known for the remainder. V and J calls and clone size are as listed in that table; D and trimming were resolved from the DNA. The sample data list roughly 80,000 clones, and less than 80% of these were observed just once. The ten largest make up 5.5% to 8% of the sample.

The cohort comprised around 700 healthy bone marrow donors. Cohort members were all nominally healthy when sampled, although unrecorded immune exposures were likely present. The donor tested CMV seropositive, placing the donor among the 289 seropositive members of the cohort. A peripheral blood sample was collected from each donor, and TCR beta sequencing was performed on peripheral blood mononuclear cells. Genomic DNA extraction from the blood cell samples was performed with the Qiagen DNeasy Blood Extraction Kit. CDR1 WNHNN and CDR2 SYGVQD are derived from the germline V gene (reference sequence). The V and J ends are trimmed by 6 bases and 5 bases, leaving 13 bases between them. The CDR3 goes from the cysteine to the phenylalanine over 13 residues. The only DNA kept is the CDR3, 39 bases in frame from the first base.

This TCR came from a woman between 45 and 65 years old in good health and CMV-seropositive. The rearrangement joined TRBV10-1 to TRBJ1-2; TRBD1 is a weak D gene call, 6 bases matching. Sequencing was done on a sample of PBMCs. This receptor carries the CDR3 CASSPRQDYGYTF. The nucleotides are TGCGCCAGCAGCCCCCGACAGGATTATGGCTACACCTTC.